The rows below give T cell receptor beta chains drawn from one sample of a study of CD8 T cells in ankylosing spondylitis. Using its own MiXCR run on the 5' RACE reads, TCRdb lists one record per CDR3 protein. This repertoire shows more than 100,000 distinct CDR3 sequences, roughly 10% found once; its top ten account for roughly 4%. Sequencing was carried out using blood, either unsorted or a sorted T cell fraction (not recorded which). Every receptor here comes from a female donor with ankylosing spondylitis or in good health (not recorded which). CDR3s include the opening cysteine and the closing phenylalanine or tryptophan. A D gene is named only where the DNA matches it firmly. Clone size, where shown, is once, few, many, or a class for clones that have expanded.

d_gene	v_gene	j_gene	abundance	CDR3nt	CDR3aa
NA	TRBV19	TRBJ2-5	many	TGTGCCAGTAGAGAAAGAGGGGGAGAGACCCAGTACTTC	CASRERGGETQYF
TRBD2	TRBV20-1	TRBJ2-2	many	TGCAGTGCTAGGGCCCGGGGACTAGCGAACACCGGGGAGCTGTTTTTT	CSARARGLANTGELFF
NA	TRBV4-2	TRBJ1-5	many	TGTGCCAGCAGCCAAGATTTGGGGGATCAGCCCCAGCATTTT	CASSQDLGDQPQHF
TRBD1	TRBV27	TRBJ1-2	many	TGTGCCAGCATAGGCCAGGGGGCTATGGGCTACACCTTC	CASIGQGAMGYTF
NA	TRBV7-2	TRBJ1-6	many	TGTGCCAGCATGGTTAGGGCAGCCAATTCACCCCTCCACTTT	CASMVRAANSPLHF
NA	TRBV11-2	TRBJ2-7	few	TGTGCCAGCAGCTTAGGCATGCGGCAACTAAGCTCCTACGAGCAGTACTTC	CASSLGMRQLSSYEQYF
NA	TRBV7-2	TRBJ1-2	many	TGTGCCAGCAGCTTAGCCCCCGGGAACTATGGCTACACCTTC	CASSLAPGNYGYTF
NA	TRBV20-1	TRBJ2-7	many	TGCAGTGCGTGGCAGAACTCCTACGAGCAGTACTTC	CSAWQNSYEQYF
NA	TRBV20-1	TRBJ2-1	many	TGCAGTGCTCCAGCCTTCAGCTCCTACAATGAGCAGTTCTTC	CSAPAFSSYNEQFF
TRBD1	TRBV28	TRBJ1-1	many	TGTGCCAGCAGAACAGGGGGCGGCACTGAAGCTTTCTTT	CASRTGGGTEAFF
TRBD1	TRBV2	TRBJ2-1	few	TGTGCCAGCAGCAAAGACAGGGTTGATCGGAATGAGCAGTTCTTC	CASSKDRVDRNEQFF
TRBD1	TRBV5-5	TRBJ1-1	many	TGTGCCAGCAGCACTGACAGGGGGTTAACTGAAGCTTTCTTT	CASSTDRGLTEAFF
TRBD1	TRBV10-3	TRBJ2-7	many	TGTGCCATCAAGGGAGGGTCAGGACAGGGGTACTCCGAGCAGTACTTC	CAIKGGSGQGYSEQYF
NA	TRBV5-1	TRBJ1-1	many	TGCGCCAGCAGCTTAAATGGAGGGGACACTGAAGCTTTCTTT	CASSLNGGDTEAFF
TRBD1	TRBV30	TRBJ2-7	many	TGTGCCCAAGCCAGGGGGCCTTACGAGCAGTACTTC	CAQARGPYEQYF
NA	TRBV18	TRBJ1-1	many	TGTGCCAGCTCACCAAGGGACGCGGGAGGGTACGATAACACTGAAGCTTTCTTT	CASSPRDAGGYDNTEAFF
TRBD2	TRBV11-2	TRBJ2-5	many	TGTGCCAGCAGCTCCCTCCGACTAGCGGGGCGAGAGACCCAGTACTTC	CASSSLRLAGRETQYF
NA	TRBV5-5	TRBJ2-7	many	TGTGCCAGCAGCGAACAGCCAGATTCCTACGAGCAGTACTTC	CASSEQPDSYEQYF
TRBD1	TRBV7-2	TRBJ1-1	many	TGTGCCAGCAGCTTCGACAGGGTGACTGAAGCTTTCTTT	CASSFDRVTEAFF
TRBD2	TRBV5-1	TRBJ2-1	many	TGCGCCAGCAGCTTGACTAGCGGGAGGGCCGCCAATGAGCAGTTCTTC	CASSLTSGRAANEQFF
TRBD1	TRBV6-1	TRBJ2-7	many	TGTGCCAGCATTCCTGGACAGGGCAGCTCCTACGAGCAGTACTTC	CASIPGQGSSYEQYF
TRBD2	TRBV5-1	TRBJ2-5	many	TGCGCCAGCAGCATACCTGTAGCGGGGGAAGAGACCCAGTACTTC	CASSIPVAGEETQYF
NA	TRBV5-5	TRBJ2-3	many	TGTGCCAGCAGCTCGACCGCCTCCACAGATACGCAGTATTTT	CASSSTASTDTQYF
NA	TRBV10-3	TRBJ2-3	many	TGTGCCATCAGTGATGGCGGGGCCCGGGATACGCAGTATTTT	CAISDGGARDTQYF
NA	TRBV5-1	TRBJ1-1	many	TGCGCCAGCAGGGAAGGGGTCTCCATGAACACTGAAGCTTTCTTT	CASREGVSMNTEAFF
TRBD2	TRBV7-9	TRBJ2-1	many	TGTGCCAGCAGCTCCGGACTAGCCGACTACAATGAGCAGTTCTTC	CASSSGLADYNEQFF
NA	TRBV7-3	TRBJ2-1	few	TGTGCCAGCAGCCAAACGCGGGCCGGCTACAATGAGCAGTTCTTC	CASSQTRAGYNEQFF
NA	TRBV11-2	TRBJ2-1	many	TGTGCCAGCAGCCCGTTACTAGCCTACAATGAGCAGTTCTTC	CASSPLLAYNEQFF
NA	TRBV7-9	TRBJ2-7	once	TGTGCCAGCAGCTTGGTCCAGGTCGTTAAAAGCTACGAGCAGTACTTC	CASSLVQVVKSYEQYF
NA	TRBV5-1	TRBJ2-5	many	TGCGCCAGCAGCTTGGTACAGAAGAAAGAGACCCAGTACTTC	CASSLVQKKETQYF
NA	TRBV7-9	TRBJ1-2	many	TGTGCCAGCAGCCCCCTCGGCAACTATGGCTACACCTTC	CASSPLGNYGYTF
NA	TRBV30	TRBJ2-1	NA	TGTGCCAGGAGCGCCATGTTGGGGCAGTTCTTC	CARSAMLGQFF
NA	TRBV11-2	TRBJ1-6	NA	TGTGCCAGCAGCCCACCGTATTCACCCCTCCACTTT	CASSPPYSPLHF
NA	TRBV6-5	TRBJ1-5	NA	TGTGCCAGCAGTTACTCGGCGGTCACCAATCAGCCCCAGCATTTT	CASSYSAVTNQPQHF
TRBD1	TRBV12-5	TRBJ1-5	few	TGTGCTAGTGGTTTAGGGGGCGATCAGCCCCAGCATTTT	CASGLGGDQPQHF
TRBD1	TRBV7-2	TRBJ1-3	many	TGTGCCAGCAGCAGGGGACAGAACTCTGGAAACACCATATATTTT	CASSRGQNSGNTIYF
NA	TRBV29-1	TRBJ2-3	few	TGCAGCGCTAAATTCACAGATACGCAGTATTTT	CSAKFTDTQYF
TRBD2	TRBV5-1	TRBJ2-1	many	TGCGCCAGCAGCCCCAACCCTAGCGGGAGCACGTACAATGAGCAGTTCTTC	CASSPNPSGSTYNEQFF
TRBD2	TRBV12-3/TRBV12-4	TRBJ2-1	many	TGTGCCAGCAGTCCCCGGACTAGCCTCAATGAGCAGTTCTTC	CASSPRTSLNEQFF
NA	TRBV20-1	TRBJ2-3	few	TGCAGTGCTAGAGACGGGGCGATAACGCAGTATTTT	CSARDGAITQYF